The clone carrying this T cell receptor (beta chain) showed up just once. The CDR3 consists of 15 residues. The J segment lost 1 base and the V segment lost 2 bases, leaving 4 bases of the junction unmatched. Germline values: CDR1 MNHEY, CDR2 SMNVEV (reference sequence). These data originate in a study of blood T cell repertoires in COVID-19. Looking at the study overall: Sites in the United States, Italy and Spain provided acute and convalescent COVID-19 samples. The cDNA or gDNA used as material had been derived from T cells, B-cell-depleted T cells, or PBMCs.

Original processing notes: Scientists estimated how many nucleated cells there were by amplifying reference gene primers. The repertoire was sequenced with immunoSEQ multiplex PCR; TCRdb's copy has only in-frame clones and lacks some. V and J calls and clone size are those listed in that table; D and trimming were worked out from the DNA. The repertoire holds more than 95,000 clones, with around 86% as singletons. Sequencing was carried out using peripheral blood. The rearrangement joins TRBV27 to TRBJ1-1; 7 bases map to TRBD1. This receptor was obtained from a man aged 80 or over with acute or convalescent COVID-19. Here the CDR3 reads CASSLTWTGNTEAFF. The CDR3 region has the DNA TGTGCCAGCAGTTTAACTTGGACAGGGAACACTGAAGCTTTCTTT.